This TCR beta chain was captured by sequencing in a study of PD-L1 blockade in urothelial cancer (dated by TCRdb to 2016 to 2017). In the study overall: All patients started therapy in about 2014 and received atezolizumab 1,200 mg intravenously every 3 weeks. About nine tenths of the roughly 29 patients were males with bladder-origin urothelial cancer, and about 60% of the roughly 29 reported a prior smoking history. Patients had an ECOG performance status of 0 or 1 and had received between 0 and 3 prior chemotherapy regimens. Blood samples were analyzed at 3 weeks after treatment start (second dose) and at 6 weeks after treatment start. A median of approximately 140,000 T cells and approximately 86,000 unique TCRs was obtained from blood samples, and a median clonality of around 0.08 was observed. The study, an exploratory multi-omic analysis, examined somatic, immune and clinical correlates of response to PD-L1 blockade with atezolizumab in urothelial cancer. Pretreatment tumor samples, along with matched peripheral blood collected serially before and after atezolizumab treatment, underwent TCR sequencing. Durable clinical benefit meant progression-free survival longer than 6 months, and TCR features were also tested against progression-free and overall survival. In the same patients who had TCR sequencing, pretreatment tumors also underwent whole exome sequencing and RNA sequencing. Eight to ten patients achieved durable clinical benefit and approximately 20 did not. Pretreatment blood TCR-seq was available for 30 or so patients, at least one posttreatment blood collection was obtained for roughly 24 patients, and tumor TCR-seq was available for roughly 24 patients.

Sample time point, as interpreted from the label and publication: pretreatment peripheral blood. A total of under 30 patients with locally advanced or metastatic urothelial carcinoma, treated at Memorial Sloan Kettering on a trial protocol, made up the cohort. Peripheral blood mononuclear cells were collected pretreatment and during treatment, with between 1 and 8 total time points obtained per patient. The Qiagen DNeasy Blood extraction kit was used to purify genomic DNA from total PBMCs and from tumor samples. PBMCs were collected pretreatment and during treatment and were isolated and stored as previously described. Synthetic TCR analog templates were spiked into each PCR so that absolute template abundance could be estimated from read counts. TCRbeta CDR3 regions were amplified from genomic DNA with bias-controlled V and J gene primers using the immunoSEQ assay. Sequencing of rearranged TCRbeta segments was done at approximately 20X coverage. The study's processing was this. Sequencing errors were corrected by clustering, and CDR3s were annotated against IMGT so that V, D and J genes could be assigned. Downstream analyses used only productive TCRbeta rearrangements, leaving out any out-of-frame or stop-codon sequences. Clonality was computed as one minus Shannon entropy normalized by the log of the number of unique productive sequences. Clones differing between time points or between blood and tumor were identified by Fisher's exact test with Benjamini-Hochberg correction at adjusted p below 0.01. TCRdb retrieved this table from immuneACCESS and kept in-frame rearrangements only. Not all clones are present; in checked studies, unresolved V genes account for under half, and no reason is known for the remainder. V, J and clone size are taken as reported in that table, and D and trimming were inferred from the DNA itself. Present in this sample are 60,000 to 75,000 clones, about 83% of which were seen just once. Clones ranked in the top ten supply approximately 10% of the sample.

Note on this clone: This receptor's antigen is unknown. Per-nucleotide qualities are absent, and no much larger clonotype sits a single base away.

The paper's findings and limits, for the study overall: Greater expansion of tumor-associated TCR clones in peripheral blood 3 weeks after the start of treatment was observed in patients with durable benefit (n of about 20, p = 0.022). Improved progression-free and overall survival was found to be associated with pretreatment peripheral blood TCR clonality below the median. Because the sample size was small (n of about 30) and many exploratory analyses were performed, the results are intended to be hypothesis-generating.

Sequencing was performed on PBMCs, taken around atezolizumab (anti-PD-L1) treatment. The TCR was taken from a woman in her 70s with urothelial cancer.

The CDR3 corresponds to CASRRQGGSYEQYF. The DNA sequence is given as TGTGCCAGCAGGCGACAAGGTGGCTCCTACGAGCAGTACTTC. This receptor chain uses TRBV6-5 and TRBJ2-7; there is no confident call for the D gene. Taken from cysteine to phenylalanine, the CDR3 has 14 residues. The sequence is cut down to CDR3 DNA, 42 bases in frame from base 1. Between the V and J ends, shortened by 6 bases and 0 bases respectively, the junction contains 12 bases. From the germline V gene, CDR1 is MNHEY and CDR2 is SVGAGI.